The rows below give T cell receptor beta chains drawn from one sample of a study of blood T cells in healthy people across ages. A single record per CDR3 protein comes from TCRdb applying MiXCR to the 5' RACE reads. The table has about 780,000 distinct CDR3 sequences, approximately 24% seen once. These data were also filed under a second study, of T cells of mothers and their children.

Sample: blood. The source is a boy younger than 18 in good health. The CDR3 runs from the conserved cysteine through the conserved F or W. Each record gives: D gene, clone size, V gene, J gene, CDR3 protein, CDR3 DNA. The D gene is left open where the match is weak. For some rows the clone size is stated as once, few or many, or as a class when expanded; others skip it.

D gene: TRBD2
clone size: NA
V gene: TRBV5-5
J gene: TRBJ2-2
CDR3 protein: CASSLKAGVDTGELFF
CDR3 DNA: TGTGCCAGCAGCTTGAAGGCGGGGGTGGACACCGGGGAGCTGTTTTTT

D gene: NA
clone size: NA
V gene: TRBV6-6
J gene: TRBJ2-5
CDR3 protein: CASSYPSGGGETQYF
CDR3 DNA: TGTGCCAGCAGTTACCCTTCCGGGGGCGGCGAGACCCAGTACTTC

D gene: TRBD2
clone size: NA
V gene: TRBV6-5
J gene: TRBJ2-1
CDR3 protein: CATVRLAGTGGEQFF
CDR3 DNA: TGTGCCACCGTTAGACTAGCGGGGACTGGGGGAGAGCAGTTCTTC

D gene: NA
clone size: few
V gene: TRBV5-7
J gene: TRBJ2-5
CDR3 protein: CASSNGTPRVQQYF
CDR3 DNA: TGTGCCAGCAGCAATGGGACCCCTCGCGTGCAGCAGTACTTC

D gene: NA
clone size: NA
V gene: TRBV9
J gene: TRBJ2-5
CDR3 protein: CASSVAQSEGTQYF
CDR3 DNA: TGTGCCAGCAGCGTAGCGCAGTCGGAAGGAACCCAGTACTTC

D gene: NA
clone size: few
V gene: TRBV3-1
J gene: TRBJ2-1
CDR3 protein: CASSQSALHEQFF
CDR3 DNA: TGTGCCAGCAGCCAATCCGCCCTTCATGAGCAGTTCTTC

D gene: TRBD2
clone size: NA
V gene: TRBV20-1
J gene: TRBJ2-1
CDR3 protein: CSARVLGGGYNEQFF
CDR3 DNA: TGCAGTGCTAGAGTTCTCGGGGGGGGATACAATGAGCAGTTCTTC

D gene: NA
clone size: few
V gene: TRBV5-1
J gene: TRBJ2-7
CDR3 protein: CASAGQRAGEQYF
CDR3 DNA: TGCGCCAGCGCGGGCCAGCGGGCAGGCGAGCAGTACTTC

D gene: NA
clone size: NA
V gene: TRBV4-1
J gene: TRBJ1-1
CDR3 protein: CASSQDSAGKTEAFF
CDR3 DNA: TGCGCCAGCAGCCAAGATTCGGCAGGGAAGACTGAAGCTTTCTTT

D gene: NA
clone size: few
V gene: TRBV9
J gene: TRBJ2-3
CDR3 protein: CASSAESDTQYF
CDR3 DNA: TGTGCCAGCAGCGCTGAGTCCGATACGCAGTATTTT

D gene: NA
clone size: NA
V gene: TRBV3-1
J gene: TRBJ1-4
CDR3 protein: CASSQEGSRGGGLFF
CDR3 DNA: TGTGCCAGCAGCCAAGAGGGGTCGCGCGGGGGGGGACTGTTTTTT

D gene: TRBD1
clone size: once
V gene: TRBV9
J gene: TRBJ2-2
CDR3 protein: CASKPDRAGTGELFF
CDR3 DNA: TGTGCCAGCAAACCAGACAGGGCGGGCACCGGGGAGCTGTTTTTT

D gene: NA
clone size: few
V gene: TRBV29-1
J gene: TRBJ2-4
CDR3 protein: CSARQGGKNIQYF
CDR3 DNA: TGCAGCGCACGGCAGGGCGGCAAAAACATTCAGTACTTC

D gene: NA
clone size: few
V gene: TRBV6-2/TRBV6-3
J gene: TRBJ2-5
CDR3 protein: CASSYGEAQYF
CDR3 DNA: TGTGCCAGCAGTTATGGGGAGGCCCAGTACTTC

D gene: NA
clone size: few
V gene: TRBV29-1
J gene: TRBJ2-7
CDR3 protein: CSVGGGRTSSYEQYF
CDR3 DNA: TGCAGCGTTGGAGGGGGGCGGACAAGCTCCTACGAGCAGTACTTC

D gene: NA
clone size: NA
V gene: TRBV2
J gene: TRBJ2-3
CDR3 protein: CASSLTLSTDTQYF
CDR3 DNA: TGTGCCAGCAGTCTGACGCTTAGCACAGATACGCAGTATTTT

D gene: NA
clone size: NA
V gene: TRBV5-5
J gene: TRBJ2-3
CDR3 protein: CASRGRMSTDTQYF
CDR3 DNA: TGTGCCAGCCGGGGACGGATGAGCACAGATACGCAGTATTTT

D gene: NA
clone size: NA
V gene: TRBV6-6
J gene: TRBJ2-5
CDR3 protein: CASSAGAETQYF
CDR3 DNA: TGTGCCAGCAGTGCAGGGGCCGAGACCCAGTACTTC

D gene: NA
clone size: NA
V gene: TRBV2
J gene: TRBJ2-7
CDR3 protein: CASSDRQGPYEQYF
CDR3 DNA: TGTGCCAGCAGTGACCGGCAGGGGCCCTACGAGCAGTACTTC

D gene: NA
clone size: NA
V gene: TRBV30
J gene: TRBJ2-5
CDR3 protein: CAWSRGIQETQYF
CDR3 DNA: TGTGCCTGGTCTCGGGGTATCCAAGAGACCCAGTACTTC

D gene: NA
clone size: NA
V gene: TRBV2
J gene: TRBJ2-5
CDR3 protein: CASTWGLAGETQYF
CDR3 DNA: TGTGCCAGCACCTGGGGACTTGCCGGGGAGACCCAGTACTTC

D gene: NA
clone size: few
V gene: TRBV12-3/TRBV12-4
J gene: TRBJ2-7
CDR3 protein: CASSLALMAGSGQYF
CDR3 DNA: TGTGCCAGCAGTTTAGCGCTAATGGCAGGGAGCGGGCAGTACTTC